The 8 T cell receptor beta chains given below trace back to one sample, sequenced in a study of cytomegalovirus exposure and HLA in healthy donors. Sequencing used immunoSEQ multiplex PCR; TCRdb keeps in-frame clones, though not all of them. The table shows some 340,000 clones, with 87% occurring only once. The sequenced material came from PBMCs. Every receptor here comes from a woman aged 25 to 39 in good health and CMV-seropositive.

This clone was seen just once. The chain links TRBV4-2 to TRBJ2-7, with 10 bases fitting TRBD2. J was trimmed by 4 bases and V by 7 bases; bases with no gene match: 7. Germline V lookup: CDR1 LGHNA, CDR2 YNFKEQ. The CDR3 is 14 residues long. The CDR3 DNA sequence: TGTGCCAGCAAACCTAGCGGGAGTTCGTACGAGCAGTACTTC. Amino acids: CASKPSGSSYEQYF.

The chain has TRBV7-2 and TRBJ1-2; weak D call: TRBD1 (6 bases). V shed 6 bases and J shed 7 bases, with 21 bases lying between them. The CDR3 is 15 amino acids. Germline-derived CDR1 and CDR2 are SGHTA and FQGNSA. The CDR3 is CASSSNEYGQFGYTF. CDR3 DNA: TGTGCCAGCAGTTCCAATGAATACGGACAGTTTGGCTACACCTTC.

The CDR3 nucleotides read TGTGCCAGCACCGTGGACAGGGAAGAGACCCAGTACTTC. Its translation is CASTVDREETQYF. This chain connects TRBV25-1 to TRBJ2-5, with TRBD1 identical over 8 bases. The CDR3 is 13 residues long. Losses at the gene ends were 7 bases for V and 3 bases for J; bases not matched to a gene: 4. Germline-derived CDR1 and CDR2 are MGHDK and SYGVNS.

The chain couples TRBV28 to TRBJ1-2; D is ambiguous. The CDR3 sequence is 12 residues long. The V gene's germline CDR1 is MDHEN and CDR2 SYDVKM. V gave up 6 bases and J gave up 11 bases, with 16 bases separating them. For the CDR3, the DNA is TGTGCCAGCAGGACCCCCGACCGAGAATACACCTTC. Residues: CASRTPDREYTF.

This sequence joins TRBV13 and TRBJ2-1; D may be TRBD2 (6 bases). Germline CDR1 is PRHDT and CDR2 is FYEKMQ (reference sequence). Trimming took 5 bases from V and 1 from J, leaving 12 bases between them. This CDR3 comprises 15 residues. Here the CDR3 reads CASSTGTGSYNEQFF. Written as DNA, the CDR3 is TGTGCCAGCAGCACCGGGACTGGTTCCTACAATGAGCAGTTCTTC.

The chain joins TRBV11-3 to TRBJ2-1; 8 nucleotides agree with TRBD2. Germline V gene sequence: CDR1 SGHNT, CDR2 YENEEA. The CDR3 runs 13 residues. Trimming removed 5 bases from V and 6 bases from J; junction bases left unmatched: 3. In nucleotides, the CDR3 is TGTGCCAGCAGCCTGAGCGGGAGCAATGAGCAGTTCTTC. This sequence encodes CASSLSGSNEQFF.

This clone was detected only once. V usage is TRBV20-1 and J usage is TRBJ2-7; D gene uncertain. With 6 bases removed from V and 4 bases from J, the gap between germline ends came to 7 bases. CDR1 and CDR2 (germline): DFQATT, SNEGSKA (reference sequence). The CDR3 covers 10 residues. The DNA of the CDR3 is TGCAGTGCGGAAAAATACGAGCAGTACTTC. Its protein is CSAEKYEQYF.

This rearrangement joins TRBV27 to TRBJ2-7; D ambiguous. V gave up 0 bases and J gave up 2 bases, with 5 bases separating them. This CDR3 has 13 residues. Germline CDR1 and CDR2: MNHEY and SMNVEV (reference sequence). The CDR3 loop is CASSLSNTYEQYF. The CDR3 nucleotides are TGTGCCAGCAGTTTATCGAATACCTACGAGCAGTACTTC.